These 4 T cell receptor beta chains were sequenced from one sample in a study of Ad26.COV2.S vaccination and SARS-CoV-2 variants. Clones were read by immunoSEQ multiplex PCR, and TCRdb kept only the in-frame ones, dropping some. Of approximately 140,000 clones listed, 80% to 90% are singletons. The source was peripheral blood, collected after recovery from COVID-19. Receptors were obtained from a human donor who had recovered from COVID-19.

The chain combines TRBV3-1 (or the pseudogene TRBV3-2) with TRBJ2-5, with TRBD1 matching over 9 bases. Per germline, CDR1 LGHDT and CDR2 YNNKEL (reference sequence). The CDR3 is made up of 16 amino acids. V trimming: 1 base; J trimming: 3 bases; junction bases outside the gene matches: 6. The CDR3 is CASSQVGQGQKETQYF. The CDR3 DNA is TGTGCCAGCAGCCAAGTAGGACAGGGGCAAAAAGAGACCCAGTACTTC.

The chain links TRBV27 to TRBJ1-5, with no clear D. Germline CDR1 MNHEY, CDR2 SMNVEV (reference sequence). The CDR3 spans 16 residues. V was clipped by 5 bases and J by 2 bases, with 16 bases between them. The CDR3 loop is CASSHTPGEGNQPQHF. The CDR3 DNA reads TGTGCCAGCAGTCATACCCCCGGTGAGGGCAATCAGCCCCAGCATTTT.

This CDR3 is CASSAGAAQTQYF. The CDR3 DNA is TGTGCCAGCAGTGCGGGGGCCGCGCAGACCCAGTACTTC. This chain connects TRBV2 to TRBJ2-5; D tentatively reads TRBD1 or TRBD2 (6 bases each). V was cut by 4 bases and J by 6 bases, with 12 bases left in between. The germline V gene has CDR1 SNHLY and CDR2 FYNNEI. The CDR3 has 13 amino acids.

V and J are TRBV2 and TRBJ1-1; D is unresolved. Germline-derived CDR1 and CDR2 are SNHLY and FYNNEI. V was shortened by 8 bases and J by 8 bases, with 9 bases between the two germline ends. CDR3 length: 10 amino acids. In DNA, the CDR3 is TGTGCCAGCCATGGCACCGAAGCTTTCTTT. It encodes CASHGTEAFF.